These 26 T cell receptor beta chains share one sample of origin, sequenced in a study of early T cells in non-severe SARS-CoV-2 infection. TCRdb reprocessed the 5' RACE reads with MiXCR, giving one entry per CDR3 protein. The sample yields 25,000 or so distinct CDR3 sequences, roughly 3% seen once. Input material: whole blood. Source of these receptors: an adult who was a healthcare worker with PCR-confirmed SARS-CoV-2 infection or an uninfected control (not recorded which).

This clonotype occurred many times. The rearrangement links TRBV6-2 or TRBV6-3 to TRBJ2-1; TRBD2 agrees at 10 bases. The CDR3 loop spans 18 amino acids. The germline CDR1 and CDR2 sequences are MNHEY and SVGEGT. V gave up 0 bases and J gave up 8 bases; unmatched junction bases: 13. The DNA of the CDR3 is TGTGCCAGCAGTTACTCGACGGGGAGCGGGGGGGTTTTCGATGAGCAGTTCTTC. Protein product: CASSYSTGSGGVFDEQFF.

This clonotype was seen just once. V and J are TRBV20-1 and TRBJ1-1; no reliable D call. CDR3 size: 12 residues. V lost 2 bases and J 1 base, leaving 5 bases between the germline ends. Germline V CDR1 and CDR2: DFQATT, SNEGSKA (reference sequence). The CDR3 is CSARQANTEAFF. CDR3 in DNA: TGCAGTGCTAGACAGGCGAACACTGAAGCTTTCTTT.

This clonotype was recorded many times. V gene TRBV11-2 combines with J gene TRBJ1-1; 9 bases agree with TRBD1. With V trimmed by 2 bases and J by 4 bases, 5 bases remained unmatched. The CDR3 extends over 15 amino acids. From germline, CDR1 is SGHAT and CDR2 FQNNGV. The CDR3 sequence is CASSLYTGGGTEAFF. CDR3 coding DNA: TGTGCCAGCAGCTTATATACAGGGGGCGGCACTGAAGCTTTCTTT.

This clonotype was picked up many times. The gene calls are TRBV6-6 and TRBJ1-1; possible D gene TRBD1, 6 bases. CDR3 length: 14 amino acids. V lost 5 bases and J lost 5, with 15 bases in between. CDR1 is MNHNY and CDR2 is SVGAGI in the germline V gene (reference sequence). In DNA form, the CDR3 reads TGTGCCAGCAGTCCTTCCCGGACAGTGACTGAAGCTTTCTTT. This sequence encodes CASSPSRTVTEAFF.

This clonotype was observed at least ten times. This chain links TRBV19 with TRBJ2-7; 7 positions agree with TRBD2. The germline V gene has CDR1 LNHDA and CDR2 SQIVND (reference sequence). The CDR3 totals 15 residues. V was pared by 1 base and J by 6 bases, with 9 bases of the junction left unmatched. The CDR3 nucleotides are TGTGCCAGTAGTATAGTAAAGGGGAGGGGCAGCGAGCAGTACGTC. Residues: CASSIVKGRGSEQYV.

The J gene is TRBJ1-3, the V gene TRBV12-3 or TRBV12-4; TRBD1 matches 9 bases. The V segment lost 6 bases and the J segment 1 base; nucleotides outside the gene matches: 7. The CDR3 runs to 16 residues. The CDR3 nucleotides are TGTGCCAGCAGCCCGACAGGGGGTCTTTCTGGAAACACCATATATTTT. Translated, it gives CASSPTGGLSGNTIYF.

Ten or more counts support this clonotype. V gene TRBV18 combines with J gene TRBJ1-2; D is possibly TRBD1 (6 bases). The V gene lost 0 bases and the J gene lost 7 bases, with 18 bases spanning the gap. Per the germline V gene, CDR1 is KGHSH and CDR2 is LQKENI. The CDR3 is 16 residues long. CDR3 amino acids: CASSPPGQSGSGGYTF. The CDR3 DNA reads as TGTGCCAGCTCACCACCCGGACAGTCCGGCTCCGGTGGCTACACCTTC.

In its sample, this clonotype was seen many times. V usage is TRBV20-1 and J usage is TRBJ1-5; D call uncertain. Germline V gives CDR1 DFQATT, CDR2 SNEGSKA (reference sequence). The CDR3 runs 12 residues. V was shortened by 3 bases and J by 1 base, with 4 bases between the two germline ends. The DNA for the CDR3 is TGCAGTGCTAGGGGCAGCAATCAGCCCCAGCATTTT. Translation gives CSARGSNQPQHF.

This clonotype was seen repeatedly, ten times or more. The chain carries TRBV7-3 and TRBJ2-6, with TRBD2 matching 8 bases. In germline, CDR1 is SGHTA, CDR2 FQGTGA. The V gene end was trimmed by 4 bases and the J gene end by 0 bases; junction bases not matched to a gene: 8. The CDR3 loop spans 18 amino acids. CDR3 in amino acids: CASSSRAGVYSGANVLTF. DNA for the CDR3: TGTGCCAGCAGCTCAAGAGCGGGGGTATACTCTGGGGCCAACGTCCTGACTTTC.

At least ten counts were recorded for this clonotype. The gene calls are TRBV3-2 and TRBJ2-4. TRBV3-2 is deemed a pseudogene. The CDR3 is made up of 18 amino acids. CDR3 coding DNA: TGTGCCAGCAGCCAAGATAGGAAAGGTAGAATAGCCAAAAACATTCAGTACTTC. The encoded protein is CASSQDRKGRIAKNIQYF.

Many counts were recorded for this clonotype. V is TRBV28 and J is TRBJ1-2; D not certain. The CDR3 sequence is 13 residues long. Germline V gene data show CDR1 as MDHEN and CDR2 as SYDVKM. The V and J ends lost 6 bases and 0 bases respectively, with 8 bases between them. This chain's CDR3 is CASRGRTNYGYTF. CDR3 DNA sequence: TGTGCCAGCAGAGGCCGAACTAACTATGGCTACACCTTC.

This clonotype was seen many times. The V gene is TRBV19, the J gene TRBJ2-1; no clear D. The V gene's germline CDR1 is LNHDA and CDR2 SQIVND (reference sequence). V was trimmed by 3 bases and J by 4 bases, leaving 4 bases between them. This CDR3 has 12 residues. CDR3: CASSMGYNEQFF. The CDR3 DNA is TGTGCCAGTAGTATGGGGTACAATGAGCAGTTCTTC.

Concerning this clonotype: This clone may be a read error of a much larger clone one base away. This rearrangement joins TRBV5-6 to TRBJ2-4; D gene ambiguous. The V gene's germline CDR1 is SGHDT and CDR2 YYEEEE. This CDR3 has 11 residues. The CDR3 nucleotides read TGTGCCGGCAGCTATCTCAACATTCAGTACTTC. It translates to CAGSYLNIQYF.

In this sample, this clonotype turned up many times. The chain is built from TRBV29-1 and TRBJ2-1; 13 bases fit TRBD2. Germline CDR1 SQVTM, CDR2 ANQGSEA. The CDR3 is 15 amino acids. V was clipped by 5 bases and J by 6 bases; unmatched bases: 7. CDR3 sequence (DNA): TGCAGCGTTTTCGGGACTAGCGGGGAAGGCAATGAGCAGTTCTTC. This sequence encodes CSVFGTSGEGNEQFF.

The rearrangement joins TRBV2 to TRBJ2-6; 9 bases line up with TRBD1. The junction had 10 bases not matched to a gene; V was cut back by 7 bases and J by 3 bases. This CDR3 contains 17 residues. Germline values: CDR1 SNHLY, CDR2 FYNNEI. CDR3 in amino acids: CASTPFRTGVGANVLTF. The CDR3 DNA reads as TGTGCCAGCACCCCTTTCCGGACAGGGGTTGGGGCCAACGTCCTGACTTTC.

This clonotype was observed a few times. CDR3 protein: CASSDPLGVAEETQYF. The CDR3 DNA sequence: TGCGCCAGCAGTGATCCCCTCGGGGTAGCGGAAGAGACCCAGTACTTC. The chain carries TRBV10-2 and TRBJ2-5, with a tentative D call TRBD2 (6 bases). CDR3 length: 16 residues. In germline, CDR1 is WSHSY, CDR2 SAAADI. The V end was cut by 3 bases, the J end by 3 bases, with 17 bases between.

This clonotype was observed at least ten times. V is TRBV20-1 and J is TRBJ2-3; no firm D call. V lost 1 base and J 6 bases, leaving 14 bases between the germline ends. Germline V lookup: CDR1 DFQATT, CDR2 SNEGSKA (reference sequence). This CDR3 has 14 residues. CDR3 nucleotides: TGCAGTGCTAGAGTAATCGTTAGCAGGGATACGCAGTATTTT. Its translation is CSARVIVSRDTQYF.

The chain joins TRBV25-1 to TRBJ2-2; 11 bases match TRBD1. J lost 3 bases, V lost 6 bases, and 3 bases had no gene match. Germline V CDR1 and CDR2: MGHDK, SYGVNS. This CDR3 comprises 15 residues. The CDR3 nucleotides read TGTGCCAGCAGGGGACAGGGGGTCTACACCGGGGAGCTGTTTTTT. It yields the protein CASRGQGVYTGELFF.

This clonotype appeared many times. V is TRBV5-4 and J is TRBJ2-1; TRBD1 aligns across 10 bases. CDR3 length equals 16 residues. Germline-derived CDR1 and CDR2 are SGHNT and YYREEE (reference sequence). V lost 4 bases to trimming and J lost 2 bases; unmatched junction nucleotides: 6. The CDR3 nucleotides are TGTGCCAGCAGCAGGGGACAGGGGAACACCTACAATGAGCAGTTCTTC. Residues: CASSRGQGNTYNEQFF.

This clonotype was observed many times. The CDR3 spells CASSLAAGTGELFF. In DNA, the CDR3 is TGTGCCAGCAGCTTAGCGGCAGGGACGGGGGAGCTGTTTTTT. The V and J genes are TRBV7-6 and TRBJ2-2, with D perhaps matching TRBD1 or TRBD2 (5 bases each). Germline V gene lookup returns CDR1 SGHVS and CDR2 FNYEAQ. Trimming stripped 0 bases from V and 8 bases from J, with 10 bases between. CDR3 length equals 14 residues.

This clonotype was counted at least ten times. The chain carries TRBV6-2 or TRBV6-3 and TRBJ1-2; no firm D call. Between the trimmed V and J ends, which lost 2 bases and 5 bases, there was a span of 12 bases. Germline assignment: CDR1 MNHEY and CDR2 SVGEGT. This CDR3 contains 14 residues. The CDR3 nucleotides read TGTGCCAGCAGTTACGCGGGAGAACCTTATGGCTACACCTTC. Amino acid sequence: CASSYAGEPYGYTF.

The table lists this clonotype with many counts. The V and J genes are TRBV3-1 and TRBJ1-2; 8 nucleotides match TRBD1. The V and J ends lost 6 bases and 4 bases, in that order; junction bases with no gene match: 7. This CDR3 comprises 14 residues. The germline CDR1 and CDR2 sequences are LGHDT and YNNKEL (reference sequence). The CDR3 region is CASRPQGAGYGYTF. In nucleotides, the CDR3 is TGTGCCAGCAGGCCCCAGGGGGCTGGCTATGGCTACACCTTC. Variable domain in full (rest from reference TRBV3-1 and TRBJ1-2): DTAVSQTPKYLVTQMGNDKSIKCEQNLGHDTMYWYKQDSKKFLKIMFSYNNKELIINETVPNRFSPKSPDKAHLNLHINSLELGDSAVYFCASRPQGAGYGYTFGSGTRLTVV.

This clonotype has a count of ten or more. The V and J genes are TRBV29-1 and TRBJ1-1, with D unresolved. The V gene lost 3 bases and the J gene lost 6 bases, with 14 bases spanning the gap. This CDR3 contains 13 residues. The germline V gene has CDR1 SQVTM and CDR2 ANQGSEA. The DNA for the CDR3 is TGCAGCGTTGAGGCCAAGATGCGACCTGAAGCTTTCTTT. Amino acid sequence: CSVEAKMRPEAFF.

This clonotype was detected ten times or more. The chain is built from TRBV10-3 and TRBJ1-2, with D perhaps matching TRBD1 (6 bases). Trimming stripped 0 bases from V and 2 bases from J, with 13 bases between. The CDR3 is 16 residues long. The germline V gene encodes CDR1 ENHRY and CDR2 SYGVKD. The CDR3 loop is CAISESKIGGNYGYTF. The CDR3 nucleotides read TGTGCCATCAGTGAGTCGAAGATAGGGGGGAACTATGGCTACACCTTC.

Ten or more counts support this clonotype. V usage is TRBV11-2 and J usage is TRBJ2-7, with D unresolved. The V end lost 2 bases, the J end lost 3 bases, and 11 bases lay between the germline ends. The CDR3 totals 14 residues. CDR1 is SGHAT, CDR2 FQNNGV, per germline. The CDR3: CASSLMQGIYEQYV. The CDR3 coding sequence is TGTGCCAGCAGCTTAATGCAAGGGATCTACGAGCAGTACGTC.

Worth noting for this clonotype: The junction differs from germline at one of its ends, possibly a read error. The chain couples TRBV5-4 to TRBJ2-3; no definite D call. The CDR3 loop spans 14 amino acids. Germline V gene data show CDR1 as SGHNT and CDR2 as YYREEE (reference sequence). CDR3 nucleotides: TGTGTCAGCAGCCCTGGACCGGGCACAGATACGCAGTATTTT. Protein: CVSSPGPGTDTQYF.